Listed here are 28 T cell receptor beta chains from one sample, sequenced in a study of T cell changes during pregnancy in multiple sclerosis. Assay: immunoSEQ multiplex PCR; the TCRdb copy retains only in-frame clones and omits some. The top ten hold 0.65% to 0.95% of the sample, which has about 79,000 clones, around 95% seen once. The material sequenced was peripheral blood, taken in the second trimester of pregnancy. The receptor source for this set is a female donor in good health, enrolled as a control in a pregnancy study.

The rearrangement links TRBV13 to TRBJ2-1, with 7 bases identical to TRBD2. This CDR3 is 16 amino acids long. Trimming cost V 1 base and J 4 bases; bases outside gene matches: 7. Per the germline V gene, CDR1 is PRHDT and CDR2 is FYEKMQ (reference sequence). For the CDR3, the DNA is TGTGCCAGCAGCTTAGATCGTAGCGGGCGGTACAATGAGCAGTTCTTC. Translating it yields CASSLDRSGRYNEQFF.

The genes are TRBV30 and TRBJ1-4; a possible D gene is TRBD1 (5 bases). The germline V gene encodes CDR1 GTSNPN and CDR2 SVGIG (reference sequence). V dropped 0 bases and J dropped 8 bases, with 10 bases sitting between them. This CDR3 spans 13 amino acids. DNA for the CDR3: TGTGCCTGGAGTGTACAGGCTTGGGAAAAACTGTTTTTT. Its protein is CAWSVQAWEKLFF.

The chain couples TRBV15 to TRBJ1-2; 9 bases match TRBD1. Germline trimming cut 0 bases from V and 5 bases from J; bases unmatched to any gene: 10. The length of the CDR3 is 17 residues. Germline CDR1 and CDR2: LNHNV and YYDKDF (reference sequence). CDR3 in DNA: TGTGCCACCAGCAGAGACTTAGGGGACAGGGTTTTGTATGGCTACACCTTC. Protein product: CATSRDLGDRVLYGYTF.

The chain is built from TRBV7-2 and TRBJ2-1, with 10 positions matching TRBD2. From germline, CDR1 is SGHTA and CDR2 FQGNSA. The CDR3 contains 15 residues. V was clipped by 6 bases and J by 3 bases; unmatched bases: 5. The CDR3 DNA follows: TGTGCCAGCAGGCCTAGCGGGGGAGTCTACAATGAGCAGTTCTTC. As protein: CASRPSGGVYNEQFF.

The chain combines TRBV19 with TRBJ1-3, with TRBD1 identical over 7 bases. Germline V gene lookup returns CDR1 LNHDA and CDR2 SQIVND (reference sequence). The J segment lost 4 bases and the V segment lost 6 bases, leaving 12 bases of the junction unmatched. The CDR3 runs to 16 residues. DNA of the CDR3: TGTGCCAGTAGCCGGGGACAGCGTTCTGGAGGAAACACCATATATTTT. Translated: CASSRGQRSGGNTIYF. The whole variable domain, filled in from reference TRBV19 and TRBJ1-3, reads DGGITQSPKYLFRKEGQNVTLSCEQNLNHDAMYWYRQDPGQGLRLIYYSQIVNDFQKGDIAEGYSVSREKKESFPLTVTSAQKNPTAFYLCASSRGQRSGGNTIYFGEGSWLTVV.

The rearrangement joins TRBV19 to TRBJ1-2; TRBD1 is a possible D gene (6 bases). The germline V and J ends were trimmed by 7 bases and 7 bases, with 13 bases remaining between them. Germline V gene data show CDR1 as LNHDA and CDR2 as SQIVND (reference sequence). The CDR3 extends over 12 amino acids. Written as DNA, the CDR3 is TGTGCCAGTACCTTGGACAGCTTTGGCTACACCTTC. Its protein product is CASTLDSFGYTF.

The chain couples TRBV27 to TRBJ2-2; D possibly corresponds to TRBD2 (7 bases). V gave up 8 bases and J gave up 4 bases, with 11 bases separating them. In germline, CDR1 is MNHEY, CDR2 SMNVEV (reference sequence). CDR3 size: 13 residues. CDR3 amino acids: CASRGAGTGELFF. In nucleotides, the CDR3 is TGTGCCAGCCGGGGGGCGGGCACCGGGGAGCTGTTTTTT.

The table lists this clone with a count of one. This chain joins TRBV2 and TRBJ2-3; TRBD1 aligns across 7 bases. V dropped 6 bases and J dropped 3; count of bases not matched to a gene: 9. Germline V CDR1 and CDR2: SNHLY, FYNNEI. The CDR3 is 15 residues long. CDR3 coding DNA: TGTGCCAGCAGAGTTAAGCAGGGGGTAACAGATACGCAGTATTTT. Translating it yields CASRVKQGVTDTQYF.

This chain joins TRBV27 and TRBJ1-1; the match to TRBD1 covers 7 bases. The germline V gene encodes CDR1 MNHEY and CDR2 SMNVEV (reference sequence). The CDR3 totals 15 residues. The ends lost 7 bases at V and 4 bases at J; junction bases unmatched: 12. The CDR3 region has the DNA TGTGCCAGCATCAACCGAGGGGGCTTCGGCACTGAAGCTTTCTTT. Protein product: CASINRGGFGTEAFF.

CDR3 in amino acids: CASSQEWTSGEQFF. CDR3 bases: TGCGCCAGCAGCCAAGAATGGACTAGCGGGGAGCAGTTCTTC. V usage is TRBV4-3 and J usage is TRBJ2-1; TRBD2 agrees at 11 bases. V lost 0 bases and J lost 10; bases outside the gene matches: 2. Looked up from germline, CDR1 is LGHNA and CDR2 is YSLEER. The CDR3 extends over 14 amino acids.

The rearrangement joins TRBV7-3 to TRBJ2-1; possible D gene TRBD2, 7 bases. The CDR3 has 17 amino acids. Germline loops: CDR1 SGHTA, CDR2 FQGTGA. Trimming pared 2 bases from V and 7 bases from J, leaving 21 bases between. The CDR3 nucleotides read TGTGCCAGCAGCTTATGGGGAGGGGGGTCATCTGGGAATGAGCAGTTCTTC. Protein: CASSLWGGGSSGNEQFF.

The chain couples TRBV4-3 to TRBJ2-7, with D uncertain. Trimming left V 0 bases short and J 5 bases short, with 8 bases between. The germline gives CDR1 LGHNA, CDR2 YSLEER. The CDR3 loop spans 13 amino acids. The CDR3 protein is CASSQDQRDEQYF. The CDR3 coding sequence is TGCGCCAGCAGCCAAGATCAAAGAGACGAGCAGTACTTC.

The V and J genes are TRBV4-2 and TRBJ1-2; D is possibly TRBD1 (5 bases). The CDR3 totals 15 residues. The germline V and J ends were trimmed by 4 bases and 8 bases, with 20 bases remaining between them. CDR1 and CDR2 (germline): LGHNA, YNFKEQ. The chain's CDR3 is CASSRLGGAGEGYTF. The CDR3 nucleotides are TGTGCCAGCAGCCGGCTGGGAGGGGCAGGAGAGGGCTACACCTTC.

The chain couples TRBV2 to TRBJ2-2; TRBD1 agrees at 8 bases. Germline trimming cut 6 bases from V and 1 base from J; bases unmatched to any gene: 7. Germline CDR1 SNHLY, CDR2 FYNNEI. The CDR3 runs 16 residues. The CDR3 reads CASSPMGTGNTGELFF. CDR3 bases: TGTGCCAGCAGCCCCATGGGGACAGGGAACACCGGGGAGCTGTTTTTT.

This chain joins TRBV11-3 and TRBJ1-2; D might be TRBD1 (5 bases). Germline lookup yields CDR1 SGHNT and CDR2 YENEEA. V was trimmed by 2 bases and J by 8 bases, leaving 12 bases between them. This CDR3 has 13 amino acids. In DNA form, the CDR3 reads TGTGCCAGCAGCTTAACCGCGGGGGGAGGCTACACCTTC. It translates to CASSLTAGGGYTF.

This chain joins TRBV7-3 and TRBJ2-1; no reliable D call. Trimming took off 4 bases at V and 5 bases at J, with 9 bases between the two ends. The CDR3 is 13 residues long. Germline values: CDR1 SGHTA, CDR2 FQGTGA. This CDR3 is CASSSRLNNEQFF. The CDR3 nucleotides are TGTGCCAGCAGCTCCCGACTCAACAATGAGCAGTTCTTC.

The chain employs TRBV7-3 and TRBJ1-4, with D perhaps TRBD1 (6 bases). V lost 0 bases and J 5 bases, leaving 7 bases between the germline ends. Germline V gene sequence: CDR1 SGHTA, CDR2 FQGTGA. This CDR3 spans 14 amino acids. The CDR3, as DNA: TGTGCCAGCAGCTTAACGGGGGCGAATGAAAAACTGTTTTTT. It specifies CASSLTGANEKLFF.

This chain joins TRBV7-2 and TRBJ1-6; 7 nucleotides agree with TRBD1. Germline lookup yields CDR1 SGHTA and CDR2 FQGNSA. CDR3 size: 16 residues. V gave up 4 bases and J gave up 6 bases; unmatched junction bases: 9. The chain's CDR3 is CASSSGTALGNSPLHF. The CDR3 nucleotides are TGTGCCAGCAGCTCGGGGACAGCACTGGGTAATTCACCCCTCCACTTT.

V usage is TRBV4-3 and J usage is TRBJ1-1; TRBD1 is a possible D gene (5 bases). This CDR3 has 14 amino acids. CDR1 and CDR2 from the germline V gene are LGHNA and YSLEER. V lost 2 bases and J lost 0, with 7 bases in between. The CDR3 DNA sequence: TGCGCCAGCAGCCAACGACAGTTGAACACTGAAGCTTTCTTT. Translating gives CASSQRQLNTEAFF.

The rearrangement links TRBV6-5 to TRBJ1-1; TRBD1 might be the D (6 bases). The CDR3 has 14 residues. Germline CDR1 and CDR2: MNHEY and SVGAGI. Trimming left V 4 bases short and J 0 bases short, with 9 bases between. Written as DNA, the CDR3 is TGTGCCAGCAGTTCCAGGACAGTGAACACTGAAGCTTTCTTT. Its protein is CASSSRTVNTEAFF.

This clone was seen a single time. The V and J genes are TRBV6-5 and TRBJ2-3; TRBD1 is a possible D gene (6 bases). V lost 4 bases to trimming and J lost 3 bases, with 14 bases between them. Germline lookup yields CDR1 MNHEY and CDR2 SVGAGI. This CDR3 comprises 15 residues. The CDR3 DNA reads as TGTGCCAGCAGTTCCGACGGGACAATAACAGATACGCAGTATTTT. Amino acid sequence: CASSSDGTITDTQYF.

This clone was detected only once. The rearrangement links TRBV30 to TRBJ1-1; 7 nucleotides match TRBD1. Per the germline V gene, CDR1 is GTSNPN and CDR2 is SVGIG (reference sequence). The J segment lost 1 base and the V segment lost 2 bases, leaving 7 bases of the junction unmatched. This CDR3 has 15 amino acids. CDR3 region: CAWSPRGTENTEAFF. CDR3 DNA: TGTGCCTGGAGTCCAAGGGGGACAGAGAACACTGAAGCTTTCTTT.

The chain joins TRBV5-1 to TRBJ1-1, with TRBD1 matching 12 bases. CDR3 length equals 14 residues. Germline loops: CDR1 SGHRS, CDR2 YFSETQ. V shed 5 bases and J 6 bases; nucleotides not matched to a gene: 5. The CDR3, as DNA: TGCGCCAGCAGACCGGGACAGGGGGCCCCTGAAGCTTTCTTT. Its protein product is CASRPGQGAPEAFF.

The chain uses TRBV6-5 and TRBJ2-3, with D perhaps matching TRBD2 (5 bases). In germline, CDR1 is MNHEY, CDR2 SVGAGI. The V and J ends lost 0 bases and 0 bases respectively, with 7 bases between them. This CDR3 region has 15 residues. The CDR3 loop is CASSYSPGSTDTQYF. The CDR3 DNA is TGTGCCAGCAGTTACTCGCCGGGGAGCACAGATACGCAGTATTTT.

The rearrangement links TRBV30 to TRBJ2-1, with a tentative D call TRBD1 (6 bases). V lost 2 bases and J 4 bases, leaving 9 bases between the germline ends. Germline V gives CDR1 GTSNPN, CDR2 SVGIG (reference sequence). The CDR3 consists of 13 residues. CDR3 residues: CAWSYTGYNEQFF. The CDR3 DNA follows: TGTGCCTGGAGTTATACAGGGTACAATGAGCAGTTCTTC.

The chain recombines TRBV9 with TRBJ2-5; D call uncertain. The CDR3 is 14 residues long. Germline loops: CDR1 SGDLS, CDR2 YYNGEE. Deletions cut 0 bases from V and 3 bases from J, with 9 bases between. The DNA of the CDR3 is TGTGCCAGCAGCGTAGCCCAACAAAAAGAGACCCAGTACTTC. Residues: CASSVAQQKETQYF.

This chain connects TRBV2 to TRBJ2-2, with 7 bases fitting TRBD2. This CDR3 contains 15 residues. The germline gives CDR1 SNHLY, CDR2 FYNNEI. V shed 7 bases and J 0 bases; nucleotides not matched to a gene: 5. CDR3 sequence (DNA): TGTGCCAGCACCCCAGGGACTACGAACACCGGGGAGCTGTTTTTT. Protein: CASTPGTTNTGELFF.

This clone appeared a few times. V gene TRBV16 combines with J gene TRBJ2-7, with 7 bases that match TRBD2. CDR1 and CDR2 from the germline V gene are KGHSY and FQNENV. J was trimmed by 0 bases and V by 5 bases; bases with no gene match: 4. The length of the CDR3 is 14 residues. The CDR3: CASSGEGSSYEQYF. The CDR3 DNA sequence: TGTGCCAGCAGCGGGGAGGGAAGCTCCTACGAGCAGTACTTC.